This T cell receptor (beta chain) appears in the sequencing data of a study of OX40 agonist ivuxolimab in advanced cancers. Assay: immunoSEQ multiplex PCR; the TCRdb copy retains only in-frame clones and omits some. The sample has about 99,000 clones, 94% seen once. This specimen consisted of CD4+ or CD8+ T cells sorted from blood, obtained in a trial of the OX40 agonist ivuxolimab. This receptor was taken from an adult with an advanced solid tumor such as melanoma, head and neck, liver or kidney cancer.

The CDR3 loop reads CASSLDTQSNQPQHF. The CDR3 nucleotides read TGCGCCAGCAGCTTGGACACCCAAAGCAATCAGCCCCAGCATTTT. The chain recombines TRBV5-1 with TRBJ1-5; the D is unclear. Trimming took off 0 bases at V and 1 base at J, with 8 bases between the two ends. Germline V gene lookup returns CDR1 SGHRS and CDR2 YFSETQ. There are 15 residues in the CDR3. The variable domain in full, with the rest retrieved from reference TRBV5-1 and TRBJ1-5, is KAGVTQTPRYLIKTRGQQVTLSCSPISGHRSVSWYQQTPGQGLQFLFEYFSETQRNKGNFPGRFSGRQFSNSRSEMNVSTLELGDSALYLCASSLDTQSNQPQHFGDGTRLSIL.